This TCR beta chain came from a study of control samples from healthy donors and cancer patients. V shed 0 bases and J shed 4 bases, with 12 bases lying between them. Germline values: CDR1 MNHEY, CDR2 SVGEGT. This CDR3 region has 15 residues. Libraries were prepared by immunoSEQ multiplex PCR; TCRdb keeps only in-frame clonotypes and omits some of them. The data hold fewer than 500,000 clones, with 75% to 95% observed a single time. The source of this sequence is a man between 35 and 55 years old with head and neck cancer. The sequenced sample consisted of PBMCs. This rearrangement joins TRBV6-2 or TRBV6-3 to TRBJ1-2; possibly TRBD1 for D (5 bases). The CDR3 DNA reads TGTGCCAGCAGTTACTCGAGCCAGGGAATCTATGGCTACACCTTC. As protein: CASSYSSQGIYGYTF.